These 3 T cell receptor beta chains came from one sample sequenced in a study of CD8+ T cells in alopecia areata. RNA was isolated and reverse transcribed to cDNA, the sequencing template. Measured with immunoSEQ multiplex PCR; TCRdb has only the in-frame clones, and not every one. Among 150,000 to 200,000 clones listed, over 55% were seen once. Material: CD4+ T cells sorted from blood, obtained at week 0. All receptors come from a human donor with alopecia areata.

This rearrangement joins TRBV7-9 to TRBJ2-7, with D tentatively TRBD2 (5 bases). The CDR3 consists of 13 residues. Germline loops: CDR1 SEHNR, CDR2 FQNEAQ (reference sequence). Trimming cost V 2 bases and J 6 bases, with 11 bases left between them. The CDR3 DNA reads TGTGCCAGCAGCTTACAGGTTGGGAGCGAGCAGTACTTC. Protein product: CASSLQVGSEQYF. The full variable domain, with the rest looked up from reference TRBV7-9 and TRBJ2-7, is DTGVSQNPRHKITKRGQNVTFRCDPISEHNRLYWYRQTLGQGPEFLTYFQNEAQLEKSRLLSDRFSAERPKGSFSTLEIQRTEQGDSAMYLCASSLQVGSEQYFGPGTRLTVT.

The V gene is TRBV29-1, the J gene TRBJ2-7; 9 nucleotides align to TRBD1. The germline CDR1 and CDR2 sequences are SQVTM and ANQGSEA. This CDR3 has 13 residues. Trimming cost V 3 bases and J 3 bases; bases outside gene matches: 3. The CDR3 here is CSVDKGQGYEQYF. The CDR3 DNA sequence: TGCAGCGTTGATAAGGGACAGGGCTACGAGCAGTACTTC.

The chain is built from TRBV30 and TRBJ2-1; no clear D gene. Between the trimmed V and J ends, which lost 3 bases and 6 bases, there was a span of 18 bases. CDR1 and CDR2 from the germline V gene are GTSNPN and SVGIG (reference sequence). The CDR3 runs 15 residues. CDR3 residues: CAWRPLRANLNEQFF. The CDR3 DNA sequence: TGTGCCTGGAGGCCGCTCCGGGCCAACCTCAATGAGCAGTTCTTC.